What follows are 22 T cell receptor beta chains derived from one specimen sequenced in a study of beta chain features in type 1 diabetes. Since all of the isolated RNA was reverse transcribed, expressed TCRB transcripts were what got sequenced. Method: immunoSEQ multiplex PCR; TCRdb's copy keeps in-frame clones and lacks some. Counted here are some 200,000 clones, 16% occurring once; the ten biggest clones make up less than 0.09%. Study results and limitations: TCRB CDR3 length was moderately but significantly reduced in all four CD4+ subsets of Type 1 diabetes patients.

Which antigens these TCRs recognize remains unknown. The sequenced sample consisted of naive CD4+ T cells from blood. These receptors were obtained from a man aged 25-45 years with type 1 diabetes.

The V call is TRBV25-1, the J call TRBJ2-6, with 9 nucleotides matching TRBD1. Germline-derived CDR1 and CDR2 are MGHDK and SYGVNS. The CDR3 extends over 18 amino acids. V lost 3 bases, J lost 0 bases, and 6 bases stayed unmatched. DNA of the CDR3: TGTGCCAGCAGTGATTGGGACAGGGTAATCTCTGGGGCCAACGTCCTGACTTTC. Translating gives CASSDWDRVISGANVLTF.

There are a few counts of this clone. The V gene is TRBV28, the J gene TRBJ2-2; D perhaps matches TRBD1 (6 bases). This CDR3 has 16 residues. Trimming left V 5 bases short and J 7 bases short, with 20 bases between. Per germline, CDR1 MDHEN and CDR2 SYDVKM. The CDR3 protein is CASSPVLQGTNGELFF. DNA for the CDR3: TGTGCCAGCAGTCCTGTCTTGCAGGGGACGAACGGGGAGCTGTTTTTT. The whole variable domain, remainder taken from reference TRBV28 and TRBJ2-2, is DVKVTQSSRYLVKRTGEKVFLECVQDMDHENMFWYRQDPGLGLRLIYFSYDVKMKEKGDIPEGYSVSREKKERFSLILESASTNQTSMYLCASSPVLQGTNGELFFGEGSRLTVL.

The V and J genes are TRBV14 and TRBJ2-2, with D uncertain. V was pared by 6 bases and J by 7 bases, with 6 bases between. Germline lookup yields CDR1 SGHDN and CDR2 FVKESK. The CDR3 sequence is 11 residues long. CDR3 loop: CASSLNGELFF. The CDR3 region has the DNA TGTGCCAGCAGTTTAAACGGGGAGCTGTTTTTT.

The chain has TRBV4-1 and TRBJ2-4, with D perhaps matching TRBD2 (6 bases). Germline values: CDR1 MGHRA, CDR2 YSYEKL. The CDR3 sequence is 16 residues long. V gave up 1 base and J gave up 2 bases, with 12 bases separating them. The chain's CDR3 is CASSQVQGGTKNIQYF. The CDR3 region has the DNA TGCGCCAGCAGCCAAGTGCAGGGAGGAACCAAAAACATTCAGTACTTC.

This clone turned up a few times. This chain links TRBV10-3 with TRBJ2-1; D is uncertain. Trimming removed 8 bases from V and 7 bases from J, with 9 bases in between. Germline V gene data show CDR1 as ENHRY and CDR2 as SYGVKD. CDR3 length: 11 amino acids. Written as DNA, the CDR3 is TGTGCCATCGGATTCGGAAATGAGCAGTTCTTC. Amino acids: CAIGFGNEQFF.

This clone was observed once. This chain joins TRBV14 and TRBJ1-2, with D possibly being TRBD1 (6 bases). Germline values: CDR1 SGHDN, CDR2 FVKESK. V lost 1 base to trimming and J lost 7 bases, with 13 bases between them. The CDR3 has 14 residues. This CDR3 reads CASSQVGRGSGYTF. CDR3 DNA sequence: TGTGCCAGCAGCCAAGTTGGCAGGGGCAGTGGCTACACCTTC.

This clone was detected a few times. V gene TRBV28 combines with J gene TRBJ2-1, with 8 bases matching TRBD2. This CDR3 comprises 11 residues. The trim removed 4 bases at V and 15 bases at J, leaving 5 bases unmatched. Germline loops: CDR1 MDHEN, CDR2 SYDVKM. The CDR3 nucleotides read TGTGCCAGCAGTTGGCGGGAGGCCGGGTTCTTC. Its translation is CASSWREAGFF. The full variable domain, with the rest looked up from reference TRBV28 and TRBJ2-1, is DVKVTQSSRYLVKRTGEKVFLECVQDMDHENMFWYRQDPGLGLRLIYFSYDVKMKEKGDIPEGYSVSREKKERFSLILESASTNQTSMYLCASSWREAGFFGPGTRLTVL.

This clone was detected a few times. The V gene is TRBV4-1, the J gene TRBJ2-5, with TRBD1 identical over 10 bases. CDR3 length: 13 amino acids. Looked up from germline, CDR1 is MGHRA and CDR2 is YSYEKL. The V and J ends lost 3 bases and 5 bases, in that order; junction bases with no gene match: 0. Written as DNA, the CDR3 is TGCGCCAGCAGCCAGGGACAGGGGGAGACCCAGTACTTC. Amino acids: CASSQGQGETQYF.

This clone was counted between two and nine times. The chain recombines TRBV29-1 with TRBJ2-1; TRBD2 matches at 10 bases. Germline CDR1 is SQVTM and CDR2 is ANQGSEA. This CDR3 has 15 residues. V shed 7 bases, J shed 8 bases, and the junction held 14 bases outside the gene matches. The CDR3: CSGLLAGSLPHEQFF. The CDR3 DNA reads TGCAGCGGCCTACTAGCGGGATCCCTCCCCCATGAGCAGTTCTTC.

The gene calls are TRBV4-1 and TRBJ2-7; TRBD2 might be the D (5 bases). The CDR3 covers 15 residues. Trimming removed 0 bases from V and 1 base from J, with 10 bases in between. Germline CDR1 is MGHRA and CDR2 is YSYEKL. CDR3 in amino acids: CASSQERRGSYEQYF. In nucleotides, the CDR3 is TGCGCCAGCAGCCAAGAACGGCGCGGGTCCTACGAGCAGTACTTC.

This clone was detected only a few times. The chain combines TRBV15 with TRBJ1-5, with D maybe TRBD1 (6 bases). Looked up from germline, CDR1 is LNHNV and CDR2 is YYDKDF (reference sequence). This CDR3 contains 14 residues. V lost 2 bases and J 7 bases, leaving 12 bases between the germline ends. The CDR3: CATSRPRGKQPQHF. The CDR3 coding sequence is TGTGCCACCAGCAGACCTAGGGGGAAGCAGCCCCAGCATTTT.

This clone was counted only a few times. The CDR3 spells CSVGTGGRDTQYF. Here the CDR3 DNA reads TGCAGCGTGGGGACAGGGGGCCGGGATACGCAGTATTTT. This chain uses TRBV29-1 with TRBJ2-3; 12 bases are a match to TRBD1. From germline, CDR1 is SQVTM and CDR2 ANQGSEA. The CDR3 contains 13 residues. V dropped 6 bases and J dropped 6; count of bases not matched to a gene: 4.

This chain joins TRBV25-1 and TRBJ2-5; a weak D match, TRBD1 (5 bases). CDR1 is MGHDK and CDR2 is SYGVNS in the germline V gene. The CDR3 consists of 11 residues. The V end lost 10 bases, the J end lost 12 bases, and 18 bases lay between the germline ends. CDR3 region: CATSLDRKKYF. CDR3 bases: TGTGCCACTTCGCTCGACAGAAAGAAGTACTTC.

The chain has TRBV6-5 and TRBJ2-5; D unresolved. Germline loops: CDR1 MNHEY, CDR2 SVGAGI. With 0 bases removed from V and 5 bases from J, the gap between germline ends came to 4 bases. The CDR3 length is 12 residues. CDR3 loop: CASSYSMETQYF. As DNA, the CDR3 is TGTGCCAGCAGTTACTCTATGGAGACCCAGTACTTC.

The V call is TRBV6-5, the J call TRBJ1-1, with D uncertain. Germline V gene sequence: CDR1 MNHEY, CDR2 SVGAGI. V was shortened by 6 bases and J by 0 bases, with 8 bases between the two germline ends. The CDR3 totals 13 residues. In DNA, the CDR3 is TGTGCCAGCAGGGAAACACTGAACACTGAAGCTTTCTTT. Translation gives CASRETLNTEAFF.

V is TRBV18 and J is TRBJ2-1; D unresolved. The ends were cut back, 3 bases at V and 10 bases at J, with 7 bases in the middle. This CDR3 region has 11 residues. CDR1 and CDR2 (germline): KGHSH, LQKENI. The CDR3 loop is CASSPLVEQFF. CDR3 in DNA: TGTGCCAGCTCACCTCTGGTAGAGCAGTTCTTC. Together with reference TRBV18 and TRBJ2-1, the CDR3 gives the full variable domain: NAGVMQNPRHLVRRRGQEARLRCSPMKGHSHVYWYRQLPEEGLKFMVYLQKENIIDESGMPKERFSAEFPKEGPSILRIQQVVRGDSAAYFCASSPLVEQFFGPGTRLTVL.

Turning to this clone: This CDR3 is also generated by other DNA sequences in the sample. V is TRBV5-1 and J is TRBJ2-7; 9 nucleotides line up with TRBD1. Germline trimming cut 1 base from V and 4 bases from J; bases unmatched to any gene: 3. Germline V gene lookup returns CDR1 SGHRS and CDR2 YFSETQ. This CDR3 contains 14 residues. In DNA form, the CDR3 reads TGCGCCAGCAGCTTGATACAGGGGGCTTACGAGCAGTACTTC. Amino acids: CASSLIQGAYEQYF.

This clone was observed a handful of times. V and J are TRBV29-1 and TRBJ2-7; 10 bases agree with TRBD2. The junction had 7 bases not matched to a gene; V was cut back by 7 bases and J by 4 bases. This CDR3 is 13 amino acids long. Germline assignment: CDR1 SQVTM and CDR2 ANQGSEA. The CDR3 sequence: CSAGSGRWYEQYF. The CDR3 nucleotides are TGCAGCGCCGGTAGCGGGAGGTGGTACGAGCAGTACTTC.

The rearrangement links TRBV19 to TRBJ2-4; D call uncertain. Germline loops: CDR1 LNHDA, CDR2 SQIVND (reference sequence). The CDR3 extends over 13 amino acids. This CDR3 is CAGSQLGKNIQYF. CDR3 nucleotides: TGTGCAGGATCTCAACTGGGCAAAAACATTCAGTACTTC.

This clone was seen a handful of times. The chain combines TRBV30 with TRBJ1-5, with TRBD1 matching over 8 bases. Germline CDR1 and CDR2: GTSNPN and SVGIG (reference sequence). The CDR3 contains 13 residues. Germline trimming cut 2 bases from V and 5 bases from J; bases unmatched to any gene: 2. The CDR3 region has the DNA TGTGCCTGGAGTTCAGGGGGCTATCAGCCCCAGCATTTT. Protein product: CAWSSGGYQPQHF.

V and J are TRBV5-1 and TRBJ2-1; D remains ambiguous. In germline, CDR1 is SGHRS, CDR2 YFSETQ. Between the trimmed V and J ends, which lost 1 base and 4 bases, there was a span of 9 bases. The CDR3 length is 14 residues. CDR3 DNA sequence: TGCGCCAGCAGCTTGATGGCAGAATACAATGAGCAGTTCTTC. This sequence encodes CASSLMAEYNEQFF.

The J gene is TRBJ2-1, the V gene TRBV28; 9 bases align to TRBD2. Trimming took 4 bases from V and 7 from J; bases not matched to a gene: 5. The CDR3 extends over 14 amino acids. Germline CDR1 reads MDHEN; CDR2 reads SYDVKM. CDR3 residues: CASSSPAGGNEQFF. The CDR3 DNA is TGTGCCAGCAGTTCCCCCGCGGGAGGGAATGAGCAGTTCTTC.